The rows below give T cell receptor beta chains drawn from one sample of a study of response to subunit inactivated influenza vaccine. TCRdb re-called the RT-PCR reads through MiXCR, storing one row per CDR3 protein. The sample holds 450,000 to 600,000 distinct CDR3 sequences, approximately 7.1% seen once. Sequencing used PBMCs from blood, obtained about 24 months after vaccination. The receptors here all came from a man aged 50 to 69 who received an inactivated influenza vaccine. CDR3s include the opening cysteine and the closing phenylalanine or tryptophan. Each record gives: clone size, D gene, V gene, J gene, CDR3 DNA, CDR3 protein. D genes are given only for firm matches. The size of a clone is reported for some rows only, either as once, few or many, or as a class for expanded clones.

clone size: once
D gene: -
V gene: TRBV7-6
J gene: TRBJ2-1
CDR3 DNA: TGTGCCACCCGGAAGGCGCCGAACTCCTACAATGAGCAGTTCTTC
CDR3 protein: CATRKAPNSYNEQFF

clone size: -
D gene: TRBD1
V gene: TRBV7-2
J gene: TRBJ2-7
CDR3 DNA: TGTGCCAGCAGCCTGGGGACAGGCCCAACCTACGAGCAGTACTTC
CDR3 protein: CASSLGTGPTYEQYF

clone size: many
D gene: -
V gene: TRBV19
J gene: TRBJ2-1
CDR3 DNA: TGTGCCAGTAGCCCTACCCGGTCCTACAATGAGCAGTTCTTC
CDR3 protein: CASSPTRSYNEQFF

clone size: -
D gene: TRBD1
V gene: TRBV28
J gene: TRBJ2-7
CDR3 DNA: TGTGCCAGCAGCCGTCCCGGGACAGGGACATTCGCCTACGAGCAGTACTTC
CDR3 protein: CASSRPGTGTFAYEQYF

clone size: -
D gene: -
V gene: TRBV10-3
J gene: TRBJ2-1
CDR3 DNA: TGTGCCATCGGAACAGGGAGCGGTGAGCAGTTCTTC
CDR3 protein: CAIGTGSGEQFF

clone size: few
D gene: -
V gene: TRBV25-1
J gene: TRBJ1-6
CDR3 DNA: TGTGCCAGATGGGACCGTCTCAGTTCACCCCTCCACTTT
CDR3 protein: CARWDRLSSPLHF

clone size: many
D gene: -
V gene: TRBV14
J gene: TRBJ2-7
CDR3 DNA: TGTGCCAGCAGCCAAGCGACAGTGGCTCTACTTGTCGAGCAGTACTTC
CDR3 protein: CASSQATVALLVEQYF

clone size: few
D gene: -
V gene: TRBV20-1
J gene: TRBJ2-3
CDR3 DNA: TGCAGTGCCCCCCCGCGCTTGGATACGCAGTATTTT
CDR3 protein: CSAPPRLDTQYF

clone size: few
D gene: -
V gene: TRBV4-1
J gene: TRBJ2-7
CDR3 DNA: TGCGCCAGCAGCCAAGAGGGGATCAGGGGATCCTACGAGCAGTACTTC
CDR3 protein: CASSQEGIRGSYEQYF

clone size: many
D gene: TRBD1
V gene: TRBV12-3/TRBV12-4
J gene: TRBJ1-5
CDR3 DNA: TGTGCCAGCAGTTACCGGGACAGGGGAAGTCATTTT
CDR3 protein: CASSYRDRGSHF

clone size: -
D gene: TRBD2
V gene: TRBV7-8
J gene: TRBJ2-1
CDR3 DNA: TGTGCCAGCAGCTTATCGGCGGGAGTAAATCGGTTCTTC
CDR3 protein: CASSLSAGVNRFF

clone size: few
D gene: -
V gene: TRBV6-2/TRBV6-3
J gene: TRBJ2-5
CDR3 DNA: TGTGCCAGCAATCTACAGGGCCTCCAAGAGACCCAGTACTTC
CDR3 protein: CASNLQGLQETQYF

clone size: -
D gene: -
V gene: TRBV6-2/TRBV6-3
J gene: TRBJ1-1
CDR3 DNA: TGTGCCAGCACTCCCCGGGACATAGTCACTGAAGCTTTCTTT
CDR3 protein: CASTPRDIVTEAFF

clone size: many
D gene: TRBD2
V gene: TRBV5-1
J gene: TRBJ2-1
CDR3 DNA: TGCGCCAGCAGCGCGCTTTCGGGGGGAGACAATGAGCAGTTCTTC
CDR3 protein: CASSALSGGDNEQFF

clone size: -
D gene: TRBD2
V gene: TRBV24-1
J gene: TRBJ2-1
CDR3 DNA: TGTGCCACCAGTGATCCGGGACTAGCGGACAATGAGCAGTTCTTC
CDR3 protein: CATSDPGLADNEQFF

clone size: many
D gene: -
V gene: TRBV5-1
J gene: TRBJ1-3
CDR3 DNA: TGCGCCAGCAGCTTGTTAGGCACCGCGTACTCTGGAAACACCATATATTTT
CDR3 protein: CASSLLGTAYSGNTIYF

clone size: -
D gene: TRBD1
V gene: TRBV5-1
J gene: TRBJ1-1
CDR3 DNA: TGCGCCAGCAGCTTCCCGGACAGGGGGAACACTGAAGCTTTCTTT
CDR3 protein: CASSFPDRGNTEAFF

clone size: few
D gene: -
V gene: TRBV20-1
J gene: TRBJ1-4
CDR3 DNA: TGCAGTGCTAGAGATGAGACTACGACTAATGAAAAACTGTTTTTT
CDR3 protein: CSARDETTTNEKLFF

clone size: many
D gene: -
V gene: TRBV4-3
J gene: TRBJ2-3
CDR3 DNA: TGCGCCAGCAGCCAAGATCTAAGCCCGGGCACAGATACGCAGTATTTT
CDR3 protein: CASSQDLSPGTDTQYF

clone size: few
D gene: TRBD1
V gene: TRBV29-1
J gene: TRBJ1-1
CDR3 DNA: TGCAGCGTTGGGGGGGAACCGGGACAGGGGGCCACTGAAGCTTTCTTT
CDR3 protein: CSVGGEPGQGATEAFF

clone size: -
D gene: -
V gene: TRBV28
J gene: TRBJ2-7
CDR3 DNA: TGTGCCAGCAGTTCCTCCCCAACGACACCTTCCTACGAGCAGTACTTC
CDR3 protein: CASSSSPTTPSYEQYF

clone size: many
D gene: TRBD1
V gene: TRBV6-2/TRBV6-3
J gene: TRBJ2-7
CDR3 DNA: TGTGCCAGCAGTGACCCGGGACAGGGGGCTGGTGAGCAGTACTTC
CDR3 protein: CASSDPGQGAGEQYF

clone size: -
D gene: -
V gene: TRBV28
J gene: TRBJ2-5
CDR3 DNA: TGTGCCAGCAGTGGGGTGACTACTTACCAAGAGACCCAGTACTTC
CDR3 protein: CASSGVTTYQETQYF

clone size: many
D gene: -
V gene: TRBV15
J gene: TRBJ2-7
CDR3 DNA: TGTGCCACCAGCAGAGAGACACTCCCCAACGAGCAGTACTTC
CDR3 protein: CATSRETLPNEQYF

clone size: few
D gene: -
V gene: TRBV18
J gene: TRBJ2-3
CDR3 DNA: TGTGCCAGCTCACAGGGCGCAGGAGATACGCAGTATTTT
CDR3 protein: CASSQGAGDTQYF

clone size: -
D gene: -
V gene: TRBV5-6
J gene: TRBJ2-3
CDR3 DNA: TGTGCCAGCAGCATCGGAGGGGGCACAGATACGCAGTATTTT
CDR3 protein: CASSIGGGTDTQYF

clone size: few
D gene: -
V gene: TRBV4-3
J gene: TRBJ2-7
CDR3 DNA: TGCGCCAGCAGCCAAGGGGCAGCGCTAGAGCAGTACTTC
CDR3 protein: CASSQGAALEQYF

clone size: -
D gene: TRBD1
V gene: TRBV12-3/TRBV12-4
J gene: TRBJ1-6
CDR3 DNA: TGTGCCAGCAGTTTCACAGGGGGGGGGTCACCCCTCCACTTT
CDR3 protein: CASSFTGGGSPLHF

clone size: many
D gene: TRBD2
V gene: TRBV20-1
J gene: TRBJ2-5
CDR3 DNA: TGCAGTGCTAGCGGAGAGGCTAGCGGGAACCGAGGGACCCAGTACTTC
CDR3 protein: CSASGEASGNRGTQYF

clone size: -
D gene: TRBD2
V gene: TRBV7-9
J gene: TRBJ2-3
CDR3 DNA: TGTGCCAGCAGCAATAGCGGGTATAGCACAGATACGCAGTATTTT
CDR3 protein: CASSNSGYSTDTQYF

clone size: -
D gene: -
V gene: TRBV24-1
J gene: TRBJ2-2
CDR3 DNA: TGTGCCACCAGTGATGGGGAGGGGGAGCTGTTTTTT
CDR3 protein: CATSDGEGELFF

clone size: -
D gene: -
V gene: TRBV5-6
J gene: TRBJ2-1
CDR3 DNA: TGTGCCAGCAGCGTAACCGGGGCGAGACGAGGGGGAGGATATATCAATGAGCAGTTCTTC
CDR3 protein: CASSVTGARRGGGYINEQFF

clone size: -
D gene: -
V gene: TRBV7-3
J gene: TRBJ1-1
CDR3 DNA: TGTGCCAGCAGCCCAATTTGGGGAGGCACTGAAGCTTTCTTT
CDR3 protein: CASSPIWGGTEAFF

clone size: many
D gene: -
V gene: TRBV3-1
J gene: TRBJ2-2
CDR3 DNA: TGTGCCAGCCGACTAGTTAACACCGGGGAGCTGTTTTTT
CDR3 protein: CASRLVNTGELFF

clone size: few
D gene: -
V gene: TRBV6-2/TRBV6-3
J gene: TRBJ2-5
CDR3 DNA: TGTGCCAGCAGTTACCCCACGAACTATACAGGGTTCTTGGACTTTCGAGAGACCCAGTACTTC
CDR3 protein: CASSYPTNYTGFLDFRETQYF

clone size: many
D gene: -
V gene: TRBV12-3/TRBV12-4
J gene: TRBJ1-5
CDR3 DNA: TGTGCCAGCAGCAAACAGGGCCCTCAGCCCCAGCATTTT
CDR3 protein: CASSKQGPQPQHF

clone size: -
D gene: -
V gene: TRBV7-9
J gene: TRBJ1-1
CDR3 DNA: TGTGCCAGCGGTCAGGGTATCTCTGAAGCTTTCTTT
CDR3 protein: CASGQGISEAFF

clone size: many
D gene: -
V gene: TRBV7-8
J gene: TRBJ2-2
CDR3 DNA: TGTGCCAGCAGCTTAGGGCTTGCCGGGAGTCTTAGCACCGGGGAGCTGTTTTTT
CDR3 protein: CASSLGLAGSLSTGELFF

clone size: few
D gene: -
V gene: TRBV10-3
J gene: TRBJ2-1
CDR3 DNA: TGTGCCACACAGGGAGGAAATGAGCAGTTCTTC
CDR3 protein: CATQGGNEQFF

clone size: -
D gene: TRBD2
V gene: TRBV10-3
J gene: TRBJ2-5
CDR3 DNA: TGTGCCAGCTTGCCGGGACTAGCGGGCATTAAAGAGACCCAGTACTTC
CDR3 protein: CASLPGLAGIKETQYF

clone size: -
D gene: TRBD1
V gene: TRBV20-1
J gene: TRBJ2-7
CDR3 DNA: TGCAGTGCTAGAGATCGGGGACAGGGCAAATACTTC
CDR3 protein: CSARDRGQGKYF